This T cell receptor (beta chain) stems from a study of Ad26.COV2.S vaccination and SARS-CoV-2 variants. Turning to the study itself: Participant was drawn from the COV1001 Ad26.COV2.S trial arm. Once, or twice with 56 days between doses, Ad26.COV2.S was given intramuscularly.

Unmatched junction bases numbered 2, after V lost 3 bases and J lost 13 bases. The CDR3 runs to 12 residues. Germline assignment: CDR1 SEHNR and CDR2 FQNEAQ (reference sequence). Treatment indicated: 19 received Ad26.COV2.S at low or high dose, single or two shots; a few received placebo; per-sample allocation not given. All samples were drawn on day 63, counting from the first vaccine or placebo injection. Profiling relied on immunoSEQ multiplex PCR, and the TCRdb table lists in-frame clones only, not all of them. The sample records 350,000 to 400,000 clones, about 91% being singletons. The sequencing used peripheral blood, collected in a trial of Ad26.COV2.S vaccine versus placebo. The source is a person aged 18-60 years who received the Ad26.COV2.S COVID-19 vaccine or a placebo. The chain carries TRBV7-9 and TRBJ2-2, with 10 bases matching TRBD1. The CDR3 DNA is TGTGCCAGCAGCTTGGGGGACAGGGGGCTGTTTTTT. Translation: CASSLGDRGLFF.